One TCR beta chain is described in this entry. Indicated time point: patch test 2, 6 weeks after DPC sensitization. The treatment here: therapeutic diphenylcyclopropenone sensitization with weekly scalp DPC. This sample stems from a study of human T cells and chemical hapten exposure. For the study at large: The study sensitized with 2% DPC on a 2 cm by 2 cm patch of upper inner arm skin.

Under the authors' procedure: From roughly 23,000 to 640,000 TCRs were found per sample, with a median of approximately 96,000. Using its own MiXCR run on the RACE reads, TCRdb lists one record per CDR3 protein. In this record, the V and J calls reflect TCRdb's handling and not the investigators' own analysis. The sample consists of approximately 110,000 distinct CDR3 sequences, about a tenth of them appearing once. Per the germline V gene, CDR1 is GTSNPN and CDR2 is SVGIG (reference sequence). The CDR3 extends over 13 amino acids. V shed 5 bases and J shed 2 bases, with 10 bases lying between them. The chain employs TRBV30 and TRBJ1-5, with D hard to call. This sequence was found in a woman between 35 and 50 years old with alopecia areata. Some clones in this sample may be carry-over from other donors' samples. The sequenced sample was whole blood, obtained in connection with sensitization to the hapten diphenylcyclopropenone (DPC). The CDR3 DNA reads as TGTGCCTGGGCCTACGACGGCAATCAGCCCCAGCATTTT. It yields the protein CAWAYDGNQPQHF.